This T cell receptor beta chain appears in the sequencing data of a study of cytomegalovirus exposure and HLA in healthy donors. General study findings and limits: Investigators reported 150 to 200 TCR beta chains as tied to cytomegalovirus. Donors were assumed by presence/absence analyses to have roughly uniform sequencing depth. Per published reports, the classifier diagnosed cytomegalovirus status with high specificity and sensitivity. Some public TCRs appeared in many individuals, while most sequences were rare.

Trimming at V came to 7 bases and at J to 2 bases, leaving 6 bases not matched to a gene. This CDR3 spans 14 amino acids. Germline CDR1 and CDR2: SNHLY and FYNNEI. Details on this clone: The antigen is undetermined.

With 60 Vbeta and 13 Jbeta primers, the PCR was carried out. Clones were sequenced by immunoSEQ multiplex PCR, and TCRdb holds only the in-frame ones, with some missing. The table lists 50,000 to 70,000 clones, roughly four fifths of them singletons. The sample consisted of PBMCs. The chain carries TRBV2 and TRBJ1-2; 8 positions match TRBD1. The source of this sequence is a human donor in good health. The DNA of the CDR3 is TGTGCCAGCAAAGGGCAGGGGGCCAACTATGGCTACACCTTC. It encodes CASKGQGANYGYTF.